The sequence of this T cell receptor (beta chain) was determined in a study of T cell responses to AZD1222 COVID-19 vaccine. Broader study findings: In the spike-specific TCR repertoire, nearly half reportedly target unmutated variant regions. Repertoire sampling occurred only after the peak T cell response. Increases in Spike-specific TCR breadth and depth were seen after two AZD1222 doses. Among AZD1222 vaccinees, only five to seven were seropositive at baseline.

As for this clone: Antigen: not known.

Repertoires were generated with immunoSEQ multiplex PCR, while TCRdb's copy carries only in-frame clones and drops some. The sample includes around 56,000 clones, about 89% seen only once; the top ten take more than 12%. Trimming left V 5 bases short and J 4 bases short, with 15 bases between. In germline, CDR1 is SGHTA, CDR2 FQGTGA. The CDR3 runs to 15 residues. The material was peripheral blood, obtained 28 days after the second AZD1222 dose. This receptor was taken from an adult who received the AZD1222 COVID-19 vaccine. The chain combines TRBV7-3 with TRBJ2-1; D perhaps matches TRBD2 (6 bases). The DNA for the CDR3 is TGTGCCAGCAGCCCCCAGGACTACGGATACAATGAGCAGTTCTTC. This codes for CASSPQDYGYNEQFF.